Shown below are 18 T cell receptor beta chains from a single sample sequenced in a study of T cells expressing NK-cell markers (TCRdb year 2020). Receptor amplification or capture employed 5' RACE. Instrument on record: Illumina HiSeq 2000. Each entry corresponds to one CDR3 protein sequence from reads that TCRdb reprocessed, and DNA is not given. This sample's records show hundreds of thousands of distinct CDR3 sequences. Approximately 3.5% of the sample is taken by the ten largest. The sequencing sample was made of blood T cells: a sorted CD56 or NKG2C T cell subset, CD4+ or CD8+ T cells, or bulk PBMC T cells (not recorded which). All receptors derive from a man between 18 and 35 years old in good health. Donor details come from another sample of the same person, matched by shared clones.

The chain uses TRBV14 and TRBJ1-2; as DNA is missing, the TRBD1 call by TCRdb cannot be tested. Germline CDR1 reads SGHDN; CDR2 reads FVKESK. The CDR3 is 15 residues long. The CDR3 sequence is CASSETGGPNYGYTF.

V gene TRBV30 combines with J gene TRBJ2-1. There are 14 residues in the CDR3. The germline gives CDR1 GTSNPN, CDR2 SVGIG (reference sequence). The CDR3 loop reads CAWSVTRTSNEQFF. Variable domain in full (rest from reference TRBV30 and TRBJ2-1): SQTIHQWPATLVQPVGSPLSLECTVEGTSNPNLYWYRQAAGRGLQLLFYSVGIGQISSEVPQNLSASRPQDRQFILSSKKLLLSDSGFYLCAWSVTRTSNEQFFGPGTRLTVL.

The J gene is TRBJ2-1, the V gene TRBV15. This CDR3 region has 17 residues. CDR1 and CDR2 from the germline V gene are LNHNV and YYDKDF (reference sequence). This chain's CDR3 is CATSRVPRHNLGNEQFF. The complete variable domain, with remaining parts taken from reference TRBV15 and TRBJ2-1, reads DAMVIQNPRYQVTQFGKPVTLSCSQTLNHNVMYWYQQKSSQAPKLLFHYYDKDFNNEADTPDNFQSRRPNTSFCFLDIRSPGLGDTAMYLCATSRVPRHNLGNEQFFGPGTRLTVL.

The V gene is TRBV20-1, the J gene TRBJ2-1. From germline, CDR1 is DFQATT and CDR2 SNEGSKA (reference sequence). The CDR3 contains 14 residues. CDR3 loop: CSARDPELYNEQFF.

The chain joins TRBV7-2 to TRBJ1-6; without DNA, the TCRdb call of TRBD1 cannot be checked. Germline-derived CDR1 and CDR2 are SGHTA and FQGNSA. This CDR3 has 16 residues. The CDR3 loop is CASSATGGEVASPLHF.

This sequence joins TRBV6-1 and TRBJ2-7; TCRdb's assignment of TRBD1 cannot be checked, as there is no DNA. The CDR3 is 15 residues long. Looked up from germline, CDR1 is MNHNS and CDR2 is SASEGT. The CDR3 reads CASSQRTTGTEEQYF.

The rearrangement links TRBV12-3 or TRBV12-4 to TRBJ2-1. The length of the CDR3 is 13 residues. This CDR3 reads CASSSEIYNEQFF.

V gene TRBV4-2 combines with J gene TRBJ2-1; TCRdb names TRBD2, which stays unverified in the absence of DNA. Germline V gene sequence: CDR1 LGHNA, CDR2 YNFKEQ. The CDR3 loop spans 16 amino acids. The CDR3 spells CASSQDKDSSYNEQFF.

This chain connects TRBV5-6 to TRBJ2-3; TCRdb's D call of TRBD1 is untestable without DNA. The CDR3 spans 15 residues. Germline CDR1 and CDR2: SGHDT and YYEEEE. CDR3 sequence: CASSWGGRQADTQYF. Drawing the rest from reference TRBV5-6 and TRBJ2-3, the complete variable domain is DAGVTQSPTHLIKTRGQQVTLRCSPKSGHDTVSWYQQALGQGPQFIFQYYEEEERQRGNFPDRFSGHQFPNYSSELNVNALLLGDSALYLCASSWGGRQADTQYFGPGTRLTVL.

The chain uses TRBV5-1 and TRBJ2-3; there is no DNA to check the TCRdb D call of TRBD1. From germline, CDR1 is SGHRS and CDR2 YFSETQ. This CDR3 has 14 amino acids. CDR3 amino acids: CASSSGRGTDTQYF.

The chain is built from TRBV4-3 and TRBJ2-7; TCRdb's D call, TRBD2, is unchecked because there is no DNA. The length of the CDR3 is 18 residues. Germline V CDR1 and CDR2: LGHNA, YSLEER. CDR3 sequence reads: CASSQEEGLTGLGYEQYF.

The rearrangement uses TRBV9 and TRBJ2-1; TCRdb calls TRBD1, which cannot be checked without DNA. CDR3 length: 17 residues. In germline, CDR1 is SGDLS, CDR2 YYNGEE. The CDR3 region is CASSVWSTGLSYNEQFF.

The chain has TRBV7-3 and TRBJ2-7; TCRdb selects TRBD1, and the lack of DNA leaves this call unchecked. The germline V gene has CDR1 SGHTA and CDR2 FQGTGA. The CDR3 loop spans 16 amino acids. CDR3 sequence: CASSLDGQGVFFEQYF.

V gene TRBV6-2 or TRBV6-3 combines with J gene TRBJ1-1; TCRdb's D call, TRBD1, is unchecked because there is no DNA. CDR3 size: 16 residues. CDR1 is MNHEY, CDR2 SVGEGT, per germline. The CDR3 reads CASSHTRQGANTEAFF.

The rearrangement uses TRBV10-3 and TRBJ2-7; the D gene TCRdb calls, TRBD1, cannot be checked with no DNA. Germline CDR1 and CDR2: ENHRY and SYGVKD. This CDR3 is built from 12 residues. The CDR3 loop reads CATSPAQGEQYF.

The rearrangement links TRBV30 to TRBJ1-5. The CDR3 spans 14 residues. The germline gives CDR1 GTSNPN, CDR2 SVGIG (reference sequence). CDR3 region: CAWSVPENNQPQHF.

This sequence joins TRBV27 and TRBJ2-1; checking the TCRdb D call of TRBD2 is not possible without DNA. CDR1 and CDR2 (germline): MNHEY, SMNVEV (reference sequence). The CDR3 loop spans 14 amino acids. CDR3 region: CASSPPGLYNEQFF.

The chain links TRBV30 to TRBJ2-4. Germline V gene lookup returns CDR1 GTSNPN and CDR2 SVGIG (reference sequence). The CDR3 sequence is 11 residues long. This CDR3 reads CAWSVSGIQYF.